The clone carrying this T cell receptor beta chain occurred a few times. Antigen specificity is unknown. From 5'RACE with constant-segment primers came TCR alpha and TCR beta cDNA libraries that carried sample barcodes and UMIs. TCRdb itself ran the 5' RACE reads through MiXCR, one entry per CDR3 protein. The repertoire consists of more than 300,000 distinct CDR3 sequences, with about an eighth occurring once and the leading ten covering approximately 21%. This sample is part of a study of T-cell memory formation after mild COVID-19. Study outcomes and limitations: Largely, contracting CD4+ clones fell within CM and EM, and contracting CD8+ clones within EMRA.

The sequence was obtained from a man aged 18 to 30 who had mild COVID-19 (a few samples of this study predate the infection). Cell type and time point are not known. Source material: PBMCs or a T cell subset sorted from them (not recorded which).

The CDR3 DNA sequence: TGTGCCAGCAGCTTCGACAGGAGCCACTACGAGCAGTACGTC. Protein product: CASSFDRSHYEQYV. The genes are TRBV7-2 and TRBJ2-7, with a tentative D call TRBD1 (6 bases). Germline values: CDR1 SGHTA, CDR2 FQGNSA. This CDR3 spans 14 amino acids. Trimming left V 3 bases short and J 3 bases short, with 12 bases between.